This T cell receptor beta chain derives from a study of technical replicates of blood from a few donors. Here immunoSEQ multiplex PCR was the method, and the copy in TCRdb shows in-frame clones only, minus some. Among more than 90,000 clones listed, almost 97% were seen once. V lost 2 bases and J lost 9; bases outside the gene matches: 7. The length of the CDR3 is 15 residues. Germline CDR1 and CDR2: MDHEN and SYDVKM. Sequenced input: T cells isolated from PBMCs. The chain couples TRBV28 to TRBJ2-1, with 10 bases matching TRBD2. This sequence originates from a human donor in good health. CDR3 residues: CASSLRLAGVGEQFF. The CDR3 DNA follows: TGTGCCAGCAGTTTAAGGCTAGCGGGGGTGGGTGAGCAGTTCTTC. Variable domain in full (rest from reference TRBV28 and TRBJ2-1): DVKVTQSSRYLVKRTGEKVFLECVQDMDHENMFWYRQDPGLGLRLIYFSYDVKMKEKGDIPEGYSVSREKKERFSLILESASTNQTSMYLCASSLRLAGVGEQFFGPGTRLTVL.